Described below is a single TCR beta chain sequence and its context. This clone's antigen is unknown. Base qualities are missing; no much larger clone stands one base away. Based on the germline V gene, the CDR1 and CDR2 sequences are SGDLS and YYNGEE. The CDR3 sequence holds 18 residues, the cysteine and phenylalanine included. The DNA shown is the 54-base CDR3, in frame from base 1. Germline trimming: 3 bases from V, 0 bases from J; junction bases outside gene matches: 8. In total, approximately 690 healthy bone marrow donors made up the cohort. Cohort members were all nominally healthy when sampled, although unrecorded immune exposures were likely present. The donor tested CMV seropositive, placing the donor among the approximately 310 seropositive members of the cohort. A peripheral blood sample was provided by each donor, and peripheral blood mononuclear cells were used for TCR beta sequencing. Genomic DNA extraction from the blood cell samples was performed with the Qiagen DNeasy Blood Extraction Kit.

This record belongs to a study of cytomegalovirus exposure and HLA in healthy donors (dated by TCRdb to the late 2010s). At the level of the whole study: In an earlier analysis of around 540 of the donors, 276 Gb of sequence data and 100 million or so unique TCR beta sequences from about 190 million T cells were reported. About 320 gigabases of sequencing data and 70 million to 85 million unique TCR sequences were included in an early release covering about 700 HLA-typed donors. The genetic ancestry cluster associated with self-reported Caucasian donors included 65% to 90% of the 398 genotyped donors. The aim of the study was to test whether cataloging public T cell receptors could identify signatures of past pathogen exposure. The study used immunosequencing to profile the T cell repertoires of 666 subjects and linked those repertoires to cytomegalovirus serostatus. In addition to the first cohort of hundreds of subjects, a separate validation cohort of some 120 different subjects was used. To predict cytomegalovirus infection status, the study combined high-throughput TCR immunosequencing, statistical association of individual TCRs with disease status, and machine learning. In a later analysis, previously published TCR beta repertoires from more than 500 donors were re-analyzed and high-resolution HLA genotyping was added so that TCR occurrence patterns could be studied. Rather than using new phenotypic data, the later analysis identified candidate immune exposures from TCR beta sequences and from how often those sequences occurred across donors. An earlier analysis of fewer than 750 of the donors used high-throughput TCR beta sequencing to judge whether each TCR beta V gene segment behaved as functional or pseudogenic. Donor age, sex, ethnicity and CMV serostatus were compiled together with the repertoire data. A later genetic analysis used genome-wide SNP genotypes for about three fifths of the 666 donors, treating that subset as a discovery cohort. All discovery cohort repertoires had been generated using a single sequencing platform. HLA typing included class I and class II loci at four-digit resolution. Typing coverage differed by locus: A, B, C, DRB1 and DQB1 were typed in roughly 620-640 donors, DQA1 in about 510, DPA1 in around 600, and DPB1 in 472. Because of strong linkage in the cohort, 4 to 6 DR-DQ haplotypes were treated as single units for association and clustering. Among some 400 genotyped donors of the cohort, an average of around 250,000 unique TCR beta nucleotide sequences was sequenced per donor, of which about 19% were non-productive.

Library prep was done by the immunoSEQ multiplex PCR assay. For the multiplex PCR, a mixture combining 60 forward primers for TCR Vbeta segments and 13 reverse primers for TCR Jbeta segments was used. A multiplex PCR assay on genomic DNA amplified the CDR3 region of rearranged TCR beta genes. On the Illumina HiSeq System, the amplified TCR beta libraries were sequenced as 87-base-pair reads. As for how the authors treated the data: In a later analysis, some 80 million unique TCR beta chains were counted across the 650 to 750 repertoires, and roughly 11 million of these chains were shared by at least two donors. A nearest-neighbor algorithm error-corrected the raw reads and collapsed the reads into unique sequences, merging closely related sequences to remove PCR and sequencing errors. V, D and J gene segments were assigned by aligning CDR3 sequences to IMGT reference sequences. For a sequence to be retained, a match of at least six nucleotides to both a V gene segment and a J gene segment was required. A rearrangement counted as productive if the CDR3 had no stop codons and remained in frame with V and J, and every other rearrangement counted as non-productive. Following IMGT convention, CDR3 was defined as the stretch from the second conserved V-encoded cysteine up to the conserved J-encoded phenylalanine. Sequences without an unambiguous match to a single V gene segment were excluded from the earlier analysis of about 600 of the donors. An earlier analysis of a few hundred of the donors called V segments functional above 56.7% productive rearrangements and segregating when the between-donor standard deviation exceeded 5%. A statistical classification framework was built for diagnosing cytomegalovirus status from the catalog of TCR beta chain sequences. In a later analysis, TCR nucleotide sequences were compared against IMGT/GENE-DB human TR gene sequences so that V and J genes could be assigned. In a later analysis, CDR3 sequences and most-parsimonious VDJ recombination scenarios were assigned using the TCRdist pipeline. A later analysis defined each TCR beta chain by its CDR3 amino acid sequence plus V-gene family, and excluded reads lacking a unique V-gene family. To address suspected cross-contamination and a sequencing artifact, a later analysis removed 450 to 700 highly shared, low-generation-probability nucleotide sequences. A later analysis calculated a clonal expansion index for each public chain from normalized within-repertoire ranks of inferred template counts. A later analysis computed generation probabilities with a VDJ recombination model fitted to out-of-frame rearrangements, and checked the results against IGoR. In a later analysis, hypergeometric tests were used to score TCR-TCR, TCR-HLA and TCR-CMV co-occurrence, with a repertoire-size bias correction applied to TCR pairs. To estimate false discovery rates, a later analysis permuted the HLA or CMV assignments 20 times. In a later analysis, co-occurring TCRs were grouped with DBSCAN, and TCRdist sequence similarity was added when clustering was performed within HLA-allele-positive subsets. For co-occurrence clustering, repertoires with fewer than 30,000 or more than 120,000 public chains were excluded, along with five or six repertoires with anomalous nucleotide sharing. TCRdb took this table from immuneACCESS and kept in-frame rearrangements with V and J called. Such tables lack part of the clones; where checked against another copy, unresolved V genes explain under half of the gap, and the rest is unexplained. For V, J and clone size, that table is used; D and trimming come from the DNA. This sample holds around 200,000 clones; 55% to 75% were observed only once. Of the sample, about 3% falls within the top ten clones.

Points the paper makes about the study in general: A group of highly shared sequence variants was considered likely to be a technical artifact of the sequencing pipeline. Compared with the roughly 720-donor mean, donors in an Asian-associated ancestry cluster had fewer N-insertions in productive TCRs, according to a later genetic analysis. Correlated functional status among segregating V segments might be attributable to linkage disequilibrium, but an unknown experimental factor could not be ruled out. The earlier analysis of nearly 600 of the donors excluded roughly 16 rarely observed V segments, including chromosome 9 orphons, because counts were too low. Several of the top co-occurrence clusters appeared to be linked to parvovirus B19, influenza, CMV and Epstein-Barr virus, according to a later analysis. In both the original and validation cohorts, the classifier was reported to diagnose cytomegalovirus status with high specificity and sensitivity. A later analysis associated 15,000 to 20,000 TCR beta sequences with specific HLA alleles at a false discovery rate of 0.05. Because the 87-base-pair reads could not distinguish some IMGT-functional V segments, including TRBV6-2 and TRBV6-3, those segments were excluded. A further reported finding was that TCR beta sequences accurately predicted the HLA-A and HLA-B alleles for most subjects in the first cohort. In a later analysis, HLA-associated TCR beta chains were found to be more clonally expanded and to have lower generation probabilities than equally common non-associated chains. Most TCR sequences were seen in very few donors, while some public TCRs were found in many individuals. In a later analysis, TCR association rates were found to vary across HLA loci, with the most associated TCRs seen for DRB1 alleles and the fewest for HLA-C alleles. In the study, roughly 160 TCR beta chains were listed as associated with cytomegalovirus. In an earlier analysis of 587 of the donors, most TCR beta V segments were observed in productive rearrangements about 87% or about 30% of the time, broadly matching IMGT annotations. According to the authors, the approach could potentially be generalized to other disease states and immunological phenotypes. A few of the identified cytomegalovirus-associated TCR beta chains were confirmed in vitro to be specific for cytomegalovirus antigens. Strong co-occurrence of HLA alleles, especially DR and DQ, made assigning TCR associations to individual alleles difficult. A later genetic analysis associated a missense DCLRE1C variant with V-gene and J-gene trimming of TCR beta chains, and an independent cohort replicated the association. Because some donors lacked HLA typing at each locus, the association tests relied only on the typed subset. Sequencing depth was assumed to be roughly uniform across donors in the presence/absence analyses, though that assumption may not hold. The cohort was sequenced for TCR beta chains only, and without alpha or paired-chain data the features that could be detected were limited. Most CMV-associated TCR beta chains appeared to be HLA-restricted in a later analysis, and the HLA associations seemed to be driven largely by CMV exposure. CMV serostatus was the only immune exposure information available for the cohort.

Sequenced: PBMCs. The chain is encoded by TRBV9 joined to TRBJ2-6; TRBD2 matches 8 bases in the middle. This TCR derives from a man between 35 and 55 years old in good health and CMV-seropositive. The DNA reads TGTGCCAGCAGCGCTGACCCGGGAGGGGTCTCTGGGGCCAACGTCCTGACTTTC. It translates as CASSADPGGVSGANVLTF.